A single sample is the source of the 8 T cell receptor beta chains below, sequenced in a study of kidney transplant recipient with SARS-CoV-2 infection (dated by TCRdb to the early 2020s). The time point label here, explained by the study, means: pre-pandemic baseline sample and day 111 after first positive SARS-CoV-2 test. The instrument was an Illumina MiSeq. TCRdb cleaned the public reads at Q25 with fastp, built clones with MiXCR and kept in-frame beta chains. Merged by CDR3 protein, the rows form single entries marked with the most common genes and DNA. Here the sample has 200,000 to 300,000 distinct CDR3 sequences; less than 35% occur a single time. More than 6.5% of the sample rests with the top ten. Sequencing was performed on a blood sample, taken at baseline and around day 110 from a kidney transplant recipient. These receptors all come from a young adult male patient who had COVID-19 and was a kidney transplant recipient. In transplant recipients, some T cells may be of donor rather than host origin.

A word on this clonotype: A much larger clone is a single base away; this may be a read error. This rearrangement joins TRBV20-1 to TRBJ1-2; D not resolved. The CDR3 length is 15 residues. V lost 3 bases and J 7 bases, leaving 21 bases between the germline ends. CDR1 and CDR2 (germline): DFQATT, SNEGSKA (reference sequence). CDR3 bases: TGCAGTGCTAGCGATCCCCAGACGGGCGAAGGTGGCTACACCTTC. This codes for CSASDPQTGEGGYTF.

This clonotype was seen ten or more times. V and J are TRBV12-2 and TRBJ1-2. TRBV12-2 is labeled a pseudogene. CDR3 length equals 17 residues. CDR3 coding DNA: TGTGCAAGTCGCGGCCGCCAGACTCCACGAAAGACCTATGGCTACACCTTC. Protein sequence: CASRGRQTPRKTYGYTF.

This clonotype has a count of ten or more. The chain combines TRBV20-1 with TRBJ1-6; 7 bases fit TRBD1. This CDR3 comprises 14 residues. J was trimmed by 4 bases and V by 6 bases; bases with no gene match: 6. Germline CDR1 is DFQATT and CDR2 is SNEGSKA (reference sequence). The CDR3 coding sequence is TGCAGTGCCCCTAGGGGGCTATATAATTCACCCCTCCACTTT. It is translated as CSAPRGLYNSPLHF.

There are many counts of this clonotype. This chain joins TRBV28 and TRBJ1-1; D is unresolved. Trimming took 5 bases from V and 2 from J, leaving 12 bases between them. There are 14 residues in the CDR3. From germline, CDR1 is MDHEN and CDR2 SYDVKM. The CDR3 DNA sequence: TGTGCCAGCAGTAGTCCAGGACGCAACACTGAAGCTTTCTTT. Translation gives CASSSPGRNTEAFF.

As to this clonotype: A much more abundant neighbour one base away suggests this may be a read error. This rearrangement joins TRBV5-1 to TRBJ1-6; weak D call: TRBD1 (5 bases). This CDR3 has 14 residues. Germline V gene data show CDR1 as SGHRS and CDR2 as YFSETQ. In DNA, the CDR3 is TGCACCAGCAGCTTGGAGGGACGGAGTTCACCCCTCCACTTT. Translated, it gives CTSSLEGRSSPLHF.

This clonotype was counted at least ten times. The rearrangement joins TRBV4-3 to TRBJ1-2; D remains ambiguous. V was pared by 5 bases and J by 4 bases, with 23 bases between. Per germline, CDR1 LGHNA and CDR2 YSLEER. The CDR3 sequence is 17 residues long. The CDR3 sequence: CASSDIRGRRKTYGYTF. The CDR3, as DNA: TGCGCCAGCAGCGATATCAGAGGACGTCGAAAGACCTATGGCTACACCTTC.

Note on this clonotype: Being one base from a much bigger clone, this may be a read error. CDR3 DNA sequence: TGTGCCAGAAATGGCAGAGTGGTGAGAAAGACCTATGGCTACATCTTC. Translated: CARNGRVVRKTYGYIF. The genes are TRBV5-3 and TRBJ1-2, with no clear D. TRBV5-3 is designated an ORF whose function remains uncertain. The CDR3 is made up of 16 amino acids.

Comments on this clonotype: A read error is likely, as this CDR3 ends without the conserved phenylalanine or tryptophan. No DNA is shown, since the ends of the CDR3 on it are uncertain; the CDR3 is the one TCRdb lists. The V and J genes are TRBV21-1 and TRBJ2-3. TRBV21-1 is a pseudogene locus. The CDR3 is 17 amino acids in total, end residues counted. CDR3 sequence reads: CASRKYVATVMQDTQYS.